This entry concerns a single TCR beta chain. Germline V gene lookup returns CDR1 MNHNS and CDR2 SASEGT. The CDR3 totals 15 residues. V was clipped by 2 bases and J by 7 bases, with 15 bases between them. These data belong to a study of T cell responses to AZD1222 COVID-19 vaccine. The assay was immunoSEQ multiplex PCR, and TCRdb's table has in-frame clones only and misses some. This sample has around 100,000 clones, with just under 90% found just once. The sample was peripheral blood, taken on day 0 of AZD1222 vaccination. V and J are TRBV6-1 and TRBJ2-1; D possibly corresponds to TRBD1 (6 bases). The TCR sequence derives from an adult in good health. The CDR3 DNA follows: TGTGCCAGCAGTGAATTGCAGGGGCGGCGGAATGAGCAGTTCTTC. Its translation is CASSELQGRRNEQFF.